A single sample is the source of the 16 T cell receptor beta chains below, sequenced in a study of cytomegalovirus exposure and HLA in healthy donors. The primer mix had 60 Vbeta and 13 Jbeta primers. Measured with immunoSEQ multiplex PCR; TCRdb has only the in-frame clones, and not every one. There are just over 50,000 clones in the sample, with about 12% held by the top ten. Input material: PBMCs. The receptors stem from a woman aged 55-70 years in good health and CMV-seropositive.

The gene calls are TRBV6-5 and TRBJ1-2, with D possibly being TRBD1 (6 bases). The CDR3 has 14 amino acids. V gave up 1 base and J gave up 2 bases, with 8 bases separating them. Germline assignment: CDR1 MNHEY and CDR2 SVGAGI. Here the CDR3 DNA reads TGTGCCAGCAGTTACTTGGACAGAAACTATGGCTACACCTTC. Translating gives CASSYLDRNYGYTF.

The rearrangement uses TRBV6-5 and TRBJ1-1; 7 bases match TRBD1. CDR1 is MNHEY and CDR2 is SVGAGI in the germline V gene. CDR3 length: 14 residues. V lost 0 bases, J lost 8 bases, and 6 bases stayed unmatched. This CDR3 reads CASSYSRGGGEAFF. CDR3 sequence (DNA): TGTGCCAGCAGTTACTCGAGAGGGGGCGGGGAAGCTTTCTTT.

V gene TRBV5-4 combines with J gene TRBJ2-5; 8 nucleotides line up with TRBD2. With 2 bases clipped from V and 2 bases from J, the junction kept 2 bases outside the gene matches. This CDR3 is 14 amino acids long. Germline V lookup: CDR1 SGHNT, CDR2 YYREEE (reference sequence). CDR3 DNA: TGTGCCAGCAGCTTCACTAGCGGTCAAGAGACCCAGTACTTC. Encoded protein: CASSFTSGQETQYF.

The chain joins TRBV18 to TRBJ1-5; 7 positions agree with TRBD1. From germline, CDR1 is KGHSH and CDR2 LQKENI. There are 13 residues in the CDR3. The J segment lost 6 bases and the V segment lost 4 bases, leaving 3 bases of the junction unmatched. For the CDR3, the DNA is TGTGCCAGCTCACGGGACAGCGTTCAGCCCCAGCATTTT. It yields the protein CASSRDSVQPQHF.

The chain has TRBV9 and TRBJ2-3; D may be TRBD2 (7 bases). Per germline, CDR1 SGDLS and CDR2 YYNGEE. There are 16 residues in the CDR3. V was shortened by 0 bases and J by 2 bases, with 13 bases between the two germline ends. DNA of the CDR3: TGTGCCAGCAGCGTAGATCCGGGGGGCCACACAGATACGCAGTATTTT. It translates to CASSVDPGGHTDTQYF.

Notes on this clone: At the DNA level, this CDR3 is encoded by other sequences in the same sample as well. V usage is TRBV6-5 and J usage is TRBJ1-1; D remains unclear. CDR1 and CDR2 from the germline V gene are MNHEY and SVGAGI. The CDR3 loop spans 12 amino acids. Deletions cut 2 bases from V and 5 bases from J, with 6 bases between. The CDR3 reads CASSYAGTEAFF. Written as DNA, the CDR3 is TGTGCCAGCAGTTACGCGGGGACTGAAGCTTTCTTT.

CDR3 loop: CASGLGSTGANVLTF. The CDR3 nucleotides read TGTGCTAGTGGTTTGGGGTCTACTGGGGCCAACGTCCTGACTTTC. This chain connects TRBV12-5 to TRBJ2-6, with D hard to call. The V end was cut by 1 base, the J end by 2 bases, with 6 bases between. CDR3 length: 15 residues. Germline CDR1 is LGHNT and CDR2 is FRNRAP.

The chain combines TRBV6-1 with TRBJ1-4; 9 bases are a match to TRBD1. CDR3 size: 15 residues. Germline CDR1 reads MNHNS; CDR2 reads SASEGT. V shed 4 bases and J 7 bases; nucleotides not matched to a gene: 7. The CDR3 sequence is CASSVDRGRGEKLFF. The CDR3, as DNA: TGTGCCAGCAGTGTGGACAGGGGTCGCGGTGAAAAACTGTTTTTT.

The genes are TRBV6-1 and TRBJ1-1; 8 bases fit TRBD1. Germline lookup yields CDR1 MNHNS and CDR2 SASEGT. This CDR3 is 15 amino acids long. J lost 0 bases, V lost 10 bases, and 10 bases had no gene match. CDR3 nucleotide sequence: TGTGCCACTTCTTCCCAGGGGGCTCTGAACACTGAAGCTTTCTTT. This translates into CATSSQGALNTEAFF.

The V gene is TRBV2, the J gene TRBJ2-5; D is perhaps TRBD2 (6 bases). This CDR3 is 14 amino acids long. Trimming took 6 bases from V and 5 from J, leaving 16 bases between them. Per the germline V gene, CDR1 is SNHLY and CDR2 is FYNNEI. The CDR3 DNA reads TGTGCCAGCAGGCCCCCCGAGGGGAGGGAGACCCAGTACTTC. Protein: CASRPPEGRETQYF.

This chain connects TRBV2 to TRBJ2-3, with TRBD2 matching over 7 bases. This CDR3 contains 15 residues. The germline V gene has CDR1 SNHLY and CDR2 FYNNEI. V lost 3 bases to trimming and J lost 1 base; unmatched junction nucleotides: 4. The CDR3 region is CASSDAGVRTDTQYF. The CDR3 DNA reads as TGTGCCAGCAGTGACGCGGGGGTTCGCACAGATACGCAGTATTTT.

CDR3 protein: CASSLGGQYNSPLHF. As DNA, the CDR3 is TGTGCCAGCAGCTTAGGGGGACAATATAATTCACCCCTCCACTTT. This chain uses TRBV7-2 with TRBJ1-6; D might be TRBD1 (6 bases). The CDR3 contains 15 residues. Germline V gene sequence: CDR1 SGHTA, CDR2 FQGNSA. The ends were cut back, 1 base at V and 4 bases at J, with 8 bases in the middle.

The chain recombines TRBV18 with TRBJ2-1, with no clear D. Trimming stripped 3 bases from V and 6 bases from J, with 3 bases between. The germline V gene has CDR1 KGHSH and CDR2 LQKENI. This CDR3 is built from 11 residues. CDR3 nucleotides: TGTGCCAGCTCACCTAGCAATGAGCAGTTCTTC. Translating gives CASSPSNEQFF.

The rearrangement joins TRBV6-4 to TRBJ2-3, with 7 bases identical to TRBD2. Germline loops: CDR1 MRHNA, CDR2 SNTAGT. This CDR3 has 14 residues. The V gene end was trimmed by 6 bases and the J gene end by 4 bases; junction bases not matched to a gene: 7. This chain's CDR3 is CASREYGRADTQYF. The CDR3 nucleotides are TGTGCCAGCAGAGAATATGGGAGGGCAGATACGCAGTATTTT.

V is TRBV27 and J is TRBJ2-3, with D unclear. Trimming took 10 bases from V and 1 from J, leaving 15 bases between them. Germline V gene lookup returns CDR1 MNHEY and CDR2 SMNVEV (reference sequence). The CDR3 sequence is 14 residues long. CDR3 sequence: CATNRIRRTDTQYF. CDR3 coding DNA: TGTGCCACCAATAGAATTCGCCGCACAGATACGCAGTATTTT.

The chain couples TRBV15 to TRBJ2-3; 7 nucleotides line up with TRBD2. The CDR3 loop spans 16 amino acids. CDR1 is LNHNV and CDR2 is YYDKDF in the germline V gene (reference sequence). V trimming: 4 bases; J trimming: 3 bases; junction bases outside the gene matches: 10. CDR3 amino acids: CATSKDLAAWTDTQYF. In DNA, the CDR3 is TGTGCCACCAGCAAGGATCTAGCGGCCTGGACAGATACGCAGTATTTT.